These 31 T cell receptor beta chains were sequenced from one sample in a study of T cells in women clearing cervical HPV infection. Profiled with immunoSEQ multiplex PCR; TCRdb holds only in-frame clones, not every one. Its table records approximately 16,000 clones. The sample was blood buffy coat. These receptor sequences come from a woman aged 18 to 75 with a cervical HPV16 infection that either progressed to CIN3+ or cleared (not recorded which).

CDR3 sequence: CASTGRRGSYNEQFF. The covered CDR3 bases are TGTGCCAGTACCGGACGGCGGGGCTCCTACAATGAG. The rearrangement links TRBV19 to TRBJ2-1, with D perhaps TRBD2 (6 bases). The read stops 3 residues short of the end of the CDR3; the missing end is completed from the germline J gene. There are 15 residues in the CDR3. Trimming took 7 bases from V and 0 from J, leaving 13 bases between them. The germline V gene has CDR1 LNHDA and CDR2 SQIVND (reference sequence).

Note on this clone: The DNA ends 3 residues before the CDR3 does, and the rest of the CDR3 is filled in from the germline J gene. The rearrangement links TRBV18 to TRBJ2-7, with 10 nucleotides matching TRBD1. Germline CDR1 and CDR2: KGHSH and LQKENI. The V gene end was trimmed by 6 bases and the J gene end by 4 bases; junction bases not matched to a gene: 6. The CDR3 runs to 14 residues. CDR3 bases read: TGTGCCAGCTCTACCGACAGGGGGCCTTACGAG. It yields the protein CASSTDRGPYE. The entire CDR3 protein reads CASSTDRGPYEQYF. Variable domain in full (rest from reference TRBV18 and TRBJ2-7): NAGVMQNPRHLVRRRGQEARLRCSPMKGHSHVYWYRQLPEEGLKFMVYLQKENIIDESGMPKERFSAEFPKEGPSILRIQQVVRGDSAAYFCASSTDRGPYEQYFGPGTRLTVT.

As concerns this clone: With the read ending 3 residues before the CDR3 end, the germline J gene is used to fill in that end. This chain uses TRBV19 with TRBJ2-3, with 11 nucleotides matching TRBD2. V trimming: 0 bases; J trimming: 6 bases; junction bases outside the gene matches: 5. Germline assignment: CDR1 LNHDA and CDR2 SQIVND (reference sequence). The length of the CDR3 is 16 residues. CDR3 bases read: TGTGCCAGTAGTATAGACCTAGCGGGGGGTGTGGATACG. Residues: CASSIDLAGGVDT. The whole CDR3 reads CASSIDLAGGVDTQYF.

The sequenced part of the CDR3 DNA is TGTGCCATCGGTACAGGAGATAGCAATCAGCCC. Translation: CAIGTGDSNQP. In full, the CDR3 is CAIGTGDSNQPQHF. The chain links TRBV10-3 to TRBJ1-5; tentatively, D is TRBD1 (5 bases). The read terminates 3 residues ahead of where the CDR3 ends, so the germline J gene completes it. Trimming removed 8 bases from V and 0 bases from J, with 11 bases in between. Germline lookup yields CDR1 ENHRY and CDR2 SYGVKD. The CDR3 has 14 residues.

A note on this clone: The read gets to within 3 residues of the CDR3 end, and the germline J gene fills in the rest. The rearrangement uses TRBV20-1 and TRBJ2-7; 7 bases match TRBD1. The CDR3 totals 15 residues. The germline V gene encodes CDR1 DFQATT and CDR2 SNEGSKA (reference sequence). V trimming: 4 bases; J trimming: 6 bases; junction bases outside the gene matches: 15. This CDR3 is CSANHGGLGGSEQYF. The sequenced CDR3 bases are TGCAGTGCTAACCATGGTGGGCTAGGGGGCTCCGAG.

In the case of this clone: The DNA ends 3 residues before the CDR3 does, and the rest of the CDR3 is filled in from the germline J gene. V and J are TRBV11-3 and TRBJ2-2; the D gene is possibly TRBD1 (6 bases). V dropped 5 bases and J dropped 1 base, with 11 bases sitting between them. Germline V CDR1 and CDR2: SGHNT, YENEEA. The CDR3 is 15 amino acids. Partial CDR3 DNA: TGTGCCAGCAGCGCAGACAGGATGAACACCGGGGAG. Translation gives CASSADRMNTGE. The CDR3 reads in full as CASSADRMNTGELFF.

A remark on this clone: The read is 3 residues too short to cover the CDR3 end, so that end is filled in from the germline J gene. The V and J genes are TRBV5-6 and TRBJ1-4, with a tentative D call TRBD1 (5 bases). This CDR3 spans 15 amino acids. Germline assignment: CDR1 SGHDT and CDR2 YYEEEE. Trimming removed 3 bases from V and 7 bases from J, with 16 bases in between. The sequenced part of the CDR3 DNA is TGTGCCAGCAGCTCCTCGGGCAGGGTAATTGAAAAA. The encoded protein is CASSSSGRVIEK. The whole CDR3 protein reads CASSSSGRVIEKLFF.

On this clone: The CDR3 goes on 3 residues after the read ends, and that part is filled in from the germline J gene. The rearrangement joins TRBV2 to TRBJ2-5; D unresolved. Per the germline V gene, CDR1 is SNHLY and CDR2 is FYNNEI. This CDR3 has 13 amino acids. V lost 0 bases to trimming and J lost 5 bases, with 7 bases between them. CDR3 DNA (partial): TGTGCCAGCAGTGAAGCGCGAATCGAGACC. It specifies CASSEARIET. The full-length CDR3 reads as CASSEARIETQYF. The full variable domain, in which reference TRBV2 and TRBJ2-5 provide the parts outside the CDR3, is EPEVTQTPSHQVTQMGQEVILRCVPISNHLYFYWYRQILGQKVEFLVSFYNNEISEKSEIFDDQFSVERPDGSNFTLKIRSTKLEDSAMYFCASSEARIETQYFGPGTRLLVL.

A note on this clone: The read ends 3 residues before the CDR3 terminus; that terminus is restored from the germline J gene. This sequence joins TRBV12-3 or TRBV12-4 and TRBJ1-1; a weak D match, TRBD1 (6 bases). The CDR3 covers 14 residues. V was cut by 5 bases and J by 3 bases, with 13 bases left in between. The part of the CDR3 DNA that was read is TGTGCCAGCAGTCAGCCACAGGGATACACTGAA. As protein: CASSQPQGYTE. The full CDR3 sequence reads CASSQPQGYTEAFF.

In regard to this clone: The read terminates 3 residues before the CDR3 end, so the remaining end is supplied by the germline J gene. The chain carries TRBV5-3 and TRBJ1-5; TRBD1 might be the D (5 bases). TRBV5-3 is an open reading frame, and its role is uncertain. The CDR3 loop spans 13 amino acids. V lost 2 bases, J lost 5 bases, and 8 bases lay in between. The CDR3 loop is CARSLRQYQPQHF. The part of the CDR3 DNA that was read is TGTGCCAGAAGCTTAAGACAGTATCAGCCC.

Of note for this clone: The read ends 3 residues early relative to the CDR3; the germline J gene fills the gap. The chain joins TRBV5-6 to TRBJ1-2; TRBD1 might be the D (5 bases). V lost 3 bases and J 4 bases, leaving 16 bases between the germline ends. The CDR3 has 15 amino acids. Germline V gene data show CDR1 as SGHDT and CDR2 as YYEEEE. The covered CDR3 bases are TGTGCCAGCAGCTCGACGTCCCGGGACTTCTATGGC. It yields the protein CASSSTSRDFYG. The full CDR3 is CASSSTSRDFYGYTF.

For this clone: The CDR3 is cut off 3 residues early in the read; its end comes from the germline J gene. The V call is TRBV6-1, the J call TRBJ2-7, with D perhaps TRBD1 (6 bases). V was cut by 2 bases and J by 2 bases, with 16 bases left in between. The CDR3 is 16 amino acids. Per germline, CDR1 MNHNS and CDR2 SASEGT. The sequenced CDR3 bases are TGTGCCAGCAGTGAACCGGCCAGGGGCCTAACCTACGAG. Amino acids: CASSEPARGLTYE. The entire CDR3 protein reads CASSEPARGLTYEQYF.

CDR3 DNA, as far as it was read: TGTGCCAGCAGTTACGAGACAGGGGGCTACGAG. This codes for CASSYETGGYE. The CDR3, in full, reads CASSYETGGYEQYF. V and J are TRBV6-2 or TRBV6-3 and TRBJ2-7; TRBD1 aligns across 9 bases. The read gets to within 3 residues of the CDR3 end, and the germline J gene fills in the rest. Germline CDR1 is MNHEY and CDR2 is SVGEGT. J gave up 3 bases and V 2 bases, and 2 bases lay outside the gene matches. This CDR3 region has 14 residues.

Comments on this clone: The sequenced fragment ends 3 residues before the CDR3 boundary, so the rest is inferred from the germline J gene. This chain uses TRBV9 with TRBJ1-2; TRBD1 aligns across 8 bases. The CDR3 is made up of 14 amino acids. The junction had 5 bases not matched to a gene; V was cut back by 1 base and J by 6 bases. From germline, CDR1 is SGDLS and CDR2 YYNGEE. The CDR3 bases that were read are TGTGCCAGCAGCGTATCAGGGGGCTCGGATGGC. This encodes CASSVSGGSDG. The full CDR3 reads CASSVSGGSDGYTF.

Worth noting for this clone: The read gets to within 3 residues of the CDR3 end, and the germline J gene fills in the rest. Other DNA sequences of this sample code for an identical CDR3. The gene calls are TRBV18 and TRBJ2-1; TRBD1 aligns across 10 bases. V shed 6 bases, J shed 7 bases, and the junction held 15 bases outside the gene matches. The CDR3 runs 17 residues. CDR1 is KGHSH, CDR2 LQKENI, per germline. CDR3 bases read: TGTGCCAGCTCCCCAGCCGGGACAGGGGCCGTTTTGAATGAG. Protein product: CASSPAGTGAVLNE. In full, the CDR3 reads CASSPAGTGAVLNEQFF.

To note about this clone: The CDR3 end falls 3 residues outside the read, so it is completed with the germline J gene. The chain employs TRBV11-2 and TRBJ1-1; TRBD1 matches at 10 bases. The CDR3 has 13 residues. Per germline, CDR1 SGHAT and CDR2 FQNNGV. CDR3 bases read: TGTGCCAGCAGCCAGGACAGGGGGAATAAA. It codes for CASSQDRGNK. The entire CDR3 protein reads CASSQDRGNKAFF.

The CDR3 DNA, read in part, is TGTGCCAGCAGCTTAGGTGGGACTAGCGGGGGGGCCGGTGAG. It specifies CASSLGGTSGGAGE. The CDR3 as a whole reads CASSLGGTSGGAGEQFF. The gene calls are TRBV7-6 and TRBJ2-1; TRBD2 matches at 16 bases. The DNA ends 3 residues before the CDR3 does, and the rest of the CDR3 is filled in from the germline J gene. CDR3 size: 17 residues. Germline-derived CDR1 and CDR2 are SGHVS and FNYEAQ. J lost 9 bases, V lost 1 base, and 6 bases had no gene match.

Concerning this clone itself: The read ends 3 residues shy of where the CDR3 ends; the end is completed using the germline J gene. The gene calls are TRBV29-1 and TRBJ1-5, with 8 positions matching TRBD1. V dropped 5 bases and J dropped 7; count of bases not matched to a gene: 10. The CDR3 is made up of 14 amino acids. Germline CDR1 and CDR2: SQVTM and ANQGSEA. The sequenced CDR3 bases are TGCAGCGTTTCAGGGGGCGGAGGTAACCAGCCC. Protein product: CSVSGGGGNQP. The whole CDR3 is CSVSGGGGNQPQHF.

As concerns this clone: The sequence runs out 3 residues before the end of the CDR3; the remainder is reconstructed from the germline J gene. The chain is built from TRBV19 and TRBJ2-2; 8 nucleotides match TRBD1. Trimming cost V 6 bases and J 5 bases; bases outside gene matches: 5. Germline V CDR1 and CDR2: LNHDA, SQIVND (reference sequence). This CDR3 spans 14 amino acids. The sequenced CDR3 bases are TGTGCCAGTAGCCATACAGGGGGAACCGGGGAG. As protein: CASSHTGGTGE. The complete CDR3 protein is CASSHTGGTGELFF.

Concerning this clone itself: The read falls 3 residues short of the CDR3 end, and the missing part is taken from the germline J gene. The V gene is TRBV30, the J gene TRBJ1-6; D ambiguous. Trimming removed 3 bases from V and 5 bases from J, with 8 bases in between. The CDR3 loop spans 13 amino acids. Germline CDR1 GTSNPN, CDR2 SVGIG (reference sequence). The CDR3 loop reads CAWSPVNNSPLHF. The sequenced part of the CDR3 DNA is TGTGCCTGGAGCCCTGTTAATAATTCACCC.

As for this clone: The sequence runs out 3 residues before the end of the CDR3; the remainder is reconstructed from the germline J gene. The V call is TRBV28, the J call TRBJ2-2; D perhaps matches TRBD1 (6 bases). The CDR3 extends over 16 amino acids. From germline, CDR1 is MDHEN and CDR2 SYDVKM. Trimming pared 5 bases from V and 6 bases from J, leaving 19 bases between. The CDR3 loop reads CASSRYRTDPPGELFF. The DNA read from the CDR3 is TGTGCCAGCAGTCGCTATAGGACAGACCCGCCCGGGGAG. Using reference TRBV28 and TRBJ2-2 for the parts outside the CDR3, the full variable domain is DVKVTQSSRYLVKRTGEKVFLECVQDMDHENMFWYRQDPGLGLRLIYFSYDVKMKEKGDIPEGYSVSREKKERFSLILESASTNQTSMYLCASSRYRTDPPGELFFGEGSRLTVL.

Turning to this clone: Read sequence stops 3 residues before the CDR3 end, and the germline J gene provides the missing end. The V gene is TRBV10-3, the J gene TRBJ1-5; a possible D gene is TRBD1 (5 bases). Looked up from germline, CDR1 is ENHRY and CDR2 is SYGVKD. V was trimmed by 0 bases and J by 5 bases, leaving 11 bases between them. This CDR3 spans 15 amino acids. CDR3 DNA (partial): TGTGCCATCAGTGAGTCGCCCAGGGCGGATCAGCCC. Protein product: CAISESPRADQP. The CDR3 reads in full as CAISESPRADQPQHF.

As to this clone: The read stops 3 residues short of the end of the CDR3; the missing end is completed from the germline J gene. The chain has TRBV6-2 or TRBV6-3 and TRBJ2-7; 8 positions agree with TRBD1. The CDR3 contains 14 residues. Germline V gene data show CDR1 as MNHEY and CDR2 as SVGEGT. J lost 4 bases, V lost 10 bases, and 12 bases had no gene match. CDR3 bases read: TGTGCCACATCTCCGGGACAGGCAAATTACGAG. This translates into CATSPGQANYE. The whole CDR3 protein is CATSPGQANYEQYF.

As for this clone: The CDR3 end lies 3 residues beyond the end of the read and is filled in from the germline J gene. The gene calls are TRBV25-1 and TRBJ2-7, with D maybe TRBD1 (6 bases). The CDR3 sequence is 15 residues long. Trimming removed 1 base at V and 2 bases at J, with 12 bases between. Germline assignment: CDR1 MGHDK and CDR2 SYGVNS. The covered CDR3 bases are TGTGCCAGCAGTGAATTAGGGGACACAACCTACGAG. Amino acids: CASSELGDTTYE. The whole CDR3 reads CASSELGDTTYEQYF.

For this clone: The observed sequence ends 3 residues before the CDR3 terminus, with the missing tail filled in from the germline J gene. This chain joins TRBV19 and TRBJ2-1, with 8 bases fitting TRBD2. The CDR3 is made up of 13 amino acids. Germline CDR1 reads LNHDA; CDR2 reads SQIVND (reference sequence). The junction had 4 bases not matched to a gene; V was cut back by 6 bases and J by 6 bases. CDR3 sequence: CASRSGGGNEQFF. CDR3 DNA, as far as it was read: TGTGCCAGTAGGAGCGGGGGTGGCAATGAG.

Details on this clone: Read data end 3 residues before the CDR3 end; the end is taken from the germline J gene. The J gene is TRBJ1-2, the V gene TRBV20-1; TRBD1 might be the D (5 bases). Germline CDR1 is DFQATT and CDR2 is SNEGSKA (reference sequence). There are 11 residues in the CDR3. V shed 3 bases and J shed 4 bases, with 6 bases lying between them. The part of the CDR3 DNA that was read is TGCAGTGCTAGCCAGGGCTATGGC. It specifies CSASQGYG. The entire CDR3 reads CSASQGYGYTF.

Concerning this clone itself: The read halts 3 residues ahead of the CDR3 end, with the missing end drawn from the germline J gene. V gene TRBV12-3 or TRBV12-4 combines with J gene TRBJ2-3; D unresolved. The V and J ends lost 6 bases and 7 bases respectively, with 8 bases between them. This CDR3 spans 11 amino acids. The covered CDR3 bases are TGTGCCAGCAGCACATACAATACG. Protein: CASSTYNT. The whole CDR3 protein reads CASSTYNTQYF.

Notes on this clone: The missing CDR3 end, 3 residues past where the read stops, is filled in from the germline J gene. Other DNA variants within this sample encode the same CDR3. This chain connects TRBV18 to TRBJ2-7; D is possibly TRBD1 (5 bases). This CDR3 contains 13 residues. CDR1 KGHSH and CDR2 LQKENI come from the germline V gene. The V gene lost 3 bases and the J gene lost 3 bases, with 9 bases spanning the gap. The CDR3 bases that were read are TGTGCCAGCTCACCTTCTCAGGGCTACGAG. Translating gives CASSPSQGYE. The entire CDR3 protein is CASSPSQGYEQYF.

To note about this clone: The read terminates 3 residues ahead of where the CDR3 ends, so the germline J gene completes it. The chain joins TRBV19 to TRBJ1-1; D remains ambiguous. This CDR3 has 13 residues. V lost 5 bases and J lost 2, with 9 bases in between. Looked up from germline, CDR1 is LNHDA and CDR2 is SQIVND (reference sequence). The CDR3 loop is CASSLNSNTEAFF. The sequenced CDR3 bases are TGTGCCAGTAGTCTTAATTCCAACACTGAA.

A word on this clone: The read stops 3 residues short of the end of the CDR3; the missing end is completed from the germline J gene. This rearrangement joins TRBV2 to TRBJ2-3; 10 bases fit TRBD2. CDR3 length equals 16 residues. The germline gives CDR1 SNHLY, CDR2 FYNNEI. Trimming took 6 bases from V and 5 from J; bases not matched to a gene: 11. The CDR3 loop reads CASRDLAGGAGDTQYF. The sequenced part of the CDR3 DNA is TGTGCCAGCAGGGACTTAGCGGGGGGAGCGGGAGATACG.

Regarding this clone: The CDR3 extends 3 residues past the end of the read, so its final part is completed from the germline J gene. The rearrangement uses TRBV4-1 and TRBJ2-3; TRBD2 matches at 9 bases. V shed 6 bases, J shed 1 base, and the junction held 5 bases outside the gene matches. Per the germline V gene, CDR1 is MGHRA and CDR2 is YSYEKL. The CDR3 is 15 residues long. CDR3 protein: CASRLAGTRTDTQYF. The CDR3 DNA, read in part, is TGCGCCAGCAGGCTAGCGGGGACTCGCACAGATACG.